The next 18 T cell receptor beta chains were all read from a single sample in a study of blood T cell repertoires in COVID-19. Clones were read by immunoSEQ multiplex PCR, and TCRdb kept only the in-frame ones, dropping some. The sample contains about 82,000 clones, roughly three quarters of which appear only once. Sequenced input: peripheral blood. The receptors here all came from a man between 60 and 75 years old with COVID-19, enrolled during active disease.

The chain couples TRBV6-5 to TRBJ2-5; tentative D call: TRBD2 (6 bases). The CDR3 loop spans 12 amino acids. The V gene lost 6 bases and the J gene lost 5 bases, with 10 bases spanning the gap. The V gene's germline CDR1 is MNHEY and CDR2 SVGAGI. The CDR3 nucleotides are TGTGCCAGCAGCTGGGGACTGGAGACCCAGTACTTC. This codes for CASSWGLETQYF.

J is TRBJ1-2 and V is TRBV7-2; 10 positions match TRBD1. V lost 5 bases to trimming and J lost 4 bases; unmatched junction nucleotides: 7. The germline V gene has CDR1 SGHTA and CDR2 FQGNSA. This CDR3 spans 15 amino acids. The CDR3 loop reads CASSPGTGDVYGYTF. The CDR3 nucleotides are TGTGCCAGCAGCCCCGGGACAGGGGATGTCTATGGCTACACCTTC.

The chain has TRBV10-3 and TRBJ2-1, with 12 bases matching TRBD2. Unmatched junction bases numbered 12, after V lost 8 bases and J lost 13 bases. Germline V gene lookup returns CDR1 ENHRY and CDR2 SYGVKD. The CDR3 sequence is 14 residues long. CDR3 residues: CAIGYTSGGPSQFF. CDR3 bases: TGTGCCATCGGTTATACTAGCGGGGGGCCTTCTCAGTTCTTC.

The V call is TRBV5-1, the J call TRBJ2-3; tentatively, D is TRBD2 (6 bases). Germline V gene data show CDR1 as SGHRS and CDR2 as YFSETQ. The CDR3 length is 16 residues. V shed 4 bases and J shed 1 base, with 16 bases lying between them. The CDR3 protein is CASSPGGTGGTDTQYF. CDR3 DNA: TGCGCCAGCAGCCCCGGGGGAACAGGCGGCACAGATACGCAGTATTTT.

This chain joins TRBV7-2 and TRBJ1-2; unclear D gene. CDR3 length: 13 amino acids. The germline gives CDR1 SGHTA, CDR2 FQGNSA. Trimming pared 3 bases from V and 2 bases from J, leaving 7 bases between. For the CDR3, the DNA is TGTGCCAGCAGCTTTTCCGTAAACTATGGCTACACCTTC. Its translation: CASSFSVNYGYTF.

The CDR3 coding sequence is TGTGCCAGCAGCACAGGGCTGATAGAGACCCAGTACTTC. This sequence encodes CASSTGLIETQYF. The chain recombines TRBV9 with TRBJ2-5, with TRBD1 as a possible D gene (6 bases). In germline, CDR1 is SGDLS, CDR2 YYNGEE. The CDR3 has 13 residues. V was shortened by 4 bases and J by 4 bases, with 11 bases between the two germline ends.

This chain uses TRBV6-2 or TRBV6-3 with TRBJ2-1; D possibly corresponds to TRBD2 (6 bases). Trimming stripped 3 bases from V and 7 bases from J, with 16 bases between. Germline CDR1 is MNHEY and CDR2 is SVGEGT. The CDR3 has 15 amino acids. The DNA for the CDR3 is TGTGCCAGCAGTTATCGCCAGACGGGGGATAATGAGCAGTTCTTC. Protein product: CASSYRQTGDNEQFF.

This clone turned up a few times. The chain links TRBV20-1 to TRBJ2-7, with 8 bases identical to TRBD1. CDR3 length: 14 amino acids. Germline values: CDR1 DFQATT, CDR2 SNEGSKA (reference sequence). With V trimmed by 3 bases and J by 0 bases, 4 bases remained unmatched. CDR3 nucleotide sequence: TGCAGTGCTAGTAGGGACAGGAACTCCTACGAGCAGTACTTC. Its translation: CSASRDRNSYEQYF.

CDR3 bases: TGTGCCAGCAGCCAAGTTTCCCAGGGGGACTCACCCCTCCACTTT. This codes for CASSQVSQGDSPLHF. This rearrangement joins TRBV14 to TRBJ1-6; TRBD1 matches at 7 bases. The V segment lost 1 base and the J segment 10 bases; nucleotides outside the gene matches: 7. The CDR3 totals 15 residues. CDR1 and CDR2 (germline): SGHDN, FVKESK.

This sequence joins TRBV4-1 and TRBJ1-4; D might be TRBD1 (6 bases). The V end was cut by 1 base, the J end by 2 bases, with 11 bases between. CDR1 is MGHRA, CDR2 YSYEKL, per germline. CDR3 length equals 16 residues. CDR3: CASSQGNRATNEKLFF. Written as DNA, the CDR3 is TGCGCCAGCAGCCAAGGGAACAGGGCCACTAATGAAAAACTGTTTTTT.

The CDR3 DNA reads TGTGCCAGCAGTTTGGACATAGCTAACTATGGCTACACCTTC. Translation gives CASSLDIANYGYTF. The V gene is TRBV6-5, the J gene TRBJ1-2; TRBD1 might be the D (5 bases). V shed 4 bases and J shed 0 bases, with 9 bases lying between them. CDR3 size: 14 residues. Germline loops: CDR1 MNHEY, CDR2 SVGAGI.

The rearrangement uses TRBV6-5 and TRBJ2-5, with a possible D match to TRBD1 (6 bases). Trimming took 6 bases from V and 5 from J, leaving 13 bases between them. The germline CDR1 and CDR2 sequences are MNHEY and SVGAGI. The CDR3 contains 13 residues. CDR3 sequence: CASRPTGPETQYF. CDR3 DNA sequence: TGTGCCAGCAGACCGACAGGACCCGAGACCCAGTACTTC.

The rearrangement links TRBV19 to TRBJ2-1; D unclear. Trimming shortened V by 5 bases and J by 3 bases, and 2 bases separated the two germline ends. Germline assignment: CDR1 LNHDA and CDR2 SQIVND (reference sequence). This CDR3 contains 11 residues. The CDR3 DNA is TGTGCCAGTAGTCGCTACAATGAGCAGTTCTTC. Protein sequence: CASSRYNEQFF.

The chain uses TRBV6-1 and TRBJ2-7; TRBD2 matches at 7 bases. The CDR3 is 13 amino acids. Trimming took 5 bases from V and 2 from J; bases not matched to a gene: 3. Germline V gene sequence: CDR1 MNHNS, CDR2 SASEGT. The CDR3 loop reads CASSRGGPYEQYF. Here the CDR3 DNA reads TGTGCCAGCAGTCGCGGGGGTCCCTACGAGCAGTACTTC.

The CDR3 DNA reads TGTGCCAGTAGTTTCTACCGGGAGCTGTTTTTT. Residues: CASSFYRELFF. The chain has TRBV19 and TRBJ2-2; D gene ambiguous. This CDR3 region has 11 residues. The V and J ends lost 5 bases and 9 bases respectively, with 7 bases between them. The V gene's germline CDR1 is LNHDA and CDR2 SQIVND (reference sequence).

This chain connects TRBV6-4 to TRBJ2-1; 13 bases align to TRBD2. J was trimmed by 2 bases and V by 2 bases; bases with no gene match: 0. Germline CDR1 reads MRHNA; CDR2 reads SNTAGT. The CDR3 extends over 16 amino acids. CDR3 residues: CASSDTSGGAYNEQFF. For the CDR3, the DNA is TGTGCCAGCAGTGACACTAGCGGGGGGGCCTACAATGAGCAGTTCTTC.

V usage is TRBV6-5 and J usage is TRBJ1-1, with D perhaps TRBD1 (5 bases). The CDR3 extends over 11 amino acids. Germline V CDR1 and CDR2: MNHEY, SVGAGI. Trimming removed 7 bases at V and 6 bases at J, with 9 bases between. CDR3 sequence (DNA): TGTGCCAGCAAAGGGGTTGCTGAAGCTTTCTTT. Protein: CASKGVAEAFF.

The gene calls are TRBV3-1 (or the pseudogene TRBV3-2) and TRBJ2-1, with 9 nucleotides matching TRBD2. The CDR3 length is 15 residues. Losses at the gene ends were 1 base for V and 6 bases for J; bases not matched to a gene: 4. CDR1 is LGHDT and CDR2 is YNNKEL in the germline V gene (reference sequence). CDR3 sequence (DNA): TGTGCCAGCAGCCAAGTAGGAGCGGGGGGCAATGAGCAGTTCTTC. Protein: CASSQVGAGGNEQFF.